Listed below are T cell receptor beta chains from one sample, sequenced in a study of regulatory T cells in long-lasting Graves disease. TCRdb analysed the multiplex PCR reads with MiXCR anew, one entry per CDR3 protein. In the table there are around 510,000 distinct CDR3 sequences, more than 20% of which are singletons. The sample here was peripheral blood mononuclear cells (PBMCs), taken when the disease was refractory, from a patient treated with antithyroid drugs. The receptors were sampled from a female donor with Graves disease. Both conserved end residues are part of each CDR3. Each record gives: V gene, J gene, CDR3 protein.

>TRBV2|TRBJ2-2
CASRPPRRAGELFF
>TRBV7-2|TRBJ2-2
CASRLIDTGELFF
>TRBV7-2|TRBJ2-7
CASSLIFLSYEQYF
>TRBV6-2/TRBV6-3|TRBJ1-5
CASSSKGTALWSQPQHF
>TRBV7-2|TRBJ2-5
CASVVGLETQYF
>TRBV28|TRBJ1-5
CASSSREEPQHF
>TRBV27|TRBJ1-1
CASTPLWGRRNAEAFF
>TRBV7-2|TRBJ1-1
CASNPRASRNTEAFF
>TRBV11-2|TRBJ2-7
CASSQGNYEQYF
>TRBV6-1|TRBJ2-7
CASSDSGGVGSHEQYF
>TRBV14|TRBJ2-7
CASSQRTGGFYEQYF
>TRBV20-1|TRBJ2-7
CSPSGRAGSGRYEQYF
>TRBV6-2/TRBV6-3|TRBJ2-4
CASWGPPGNIQYF
>TRBV11-2|TRBJ2-3
CASSPGIQGRTDTQYF
>TRBV28|TRBJ1-6
CASTKQGAVRVDNSPLHF
>TRBV12-3/TRBV12-4|TRBJ2-1
CASTEDISYNEQFF
>TRBV6-5|TRBJ2-7
CASSSRTSGIYEQYF
>TRBV6-1|TRBJ1-1
CASRLTSGYTEAFF
>TRBV20-1|TRBJ2-1
CSARSGSYNEQFF
>TRBV19|TRBJ2-1
CASSMTPYNEQFF
>TRBV6-5|TRBJ2-7
CASSYKGQREQYF
>TRBV6-5|TRBJ2-7
CASSYAGVEGEQYF
>TRBV2|TRBJ1-1
CASRWGGTNTEAFF
>TRBV30|TRBJ2-7
CAWSLRGISYEQYF
>TRBV10-3|TRBJ2-7
CAISPGQGEIEQYF
>TRBV2|TRBJ2-5
CASSWDRRTETQYF
>TRBV6-2/TRBV6-3|TRBJ2-7
CASSYGELYEQYF
>TRBV6-2/TRBV6-3|TRBJ2-3
CASGGPPGGTDTQYF
>TRBV9|TRBJ2-3
CASSVGAAGGTDTQYF
>TRBV11-2|TRBJ2-7
CASSSTGLPYEQYF
>TRBV29-1|TRBJ1-1
CSVRQGTAMTEAFF
>TRBV3-1|TRBJ2-7
CASSQDLTPYEQYF
>TRBV12-3/TRBV12-4|TRBJ2-6
CASSFLLAQTGGANVLTF
>TRBV29-1|TRBJ2-2
CSVVRGANPGELFF
>TRBV13|TRBJ2-7
CASSLVGRGAYEQYF
>TRBV19|TRBJ1-1
CASMRNWDTEAFF
>TRBV5-1|TRBJ1-1
CASSLDSANTEAFF
>TRBV2|TRBJ2-5
CASKGGEYQETQYF
>TRBV30|TRBJ1-1
CAWSHLPRNMNTEAFF
>TRBV7-9|TRBJ1-3
CASSNRGGHSGNTIYF
>TRBV19|TRBJ1-4
CASRNRGNEKLFF
>TRBV12-3/TRBV12-4|TRBJ2-5
CASSSGTGSGLGEETQYF
>TRBV27|TRBJ2-7
CASRGVRYEQYF
>TRBV3-1|TRBJ1-1
CASSQPTSVNTEAFF
>TRBV28|TRBJ1-6
CASSKDTSSYNSPLHF
>TRBV12-3/TRBV12-4|TRBJ1-5
CVSSLGAGNQPQHF
>TRBV7-6|TRBJ1-1
CASSSNMNAEAFF
>TRBV6-2/TRBV6-3|TRBJ2-1
CASSDTYNEQFF
>TRBV12-3/TRBV12-4|TRBJ2-2
CASSPTGWSGELFF
>TRBV3-1|TRBJ2-5
CASSTGGAGGFGETQYF